The 27 T cell receptor beta chains in this list originate from one sample, sequenced in a study of CD8 T cells in Susac syndrome (dated by TCRdb to about 2019). The library came from the immunoSEQ multiplex PCR assay. RNA was extracted with the RNeasy kit and 0.5 to 1 ug was reverse transcribed using random hexamers. TCRdb redid the processing of the public reads, applying fastp at Q25 and MiXCR, and retained in-frame beta chains. Rows are unified per CDR3 protein, each entry keeping the most common DNA and genes. Here the sample has some 240,000 distinct CDR3 sequences; around 96% occur a single time. The top ten clonotypes cover 0.1% of the sample. The sequenced material came from CD4+ T cells from PBMCs. The receptors shown here come from a human donor with Susac syndrome.

The chain couples TRBV28 to TRBJ1-4; a possible D gene is TRBD1 (6 bases). Germline V gene lookup returns CDR1 MDHEN and CDR2 SYDVKM. The CDR3 is 15 amino acids. V gave up 6 bases and J gave up 3 bases, with 14 bases separating them. In DNA, the CDR3 is TGTGCCAGCAGCCTGCAACAGGGTGCTAATGAAAAACTGTTTTTT. This encodes CASSLQQGANEKLFF.

The CDR3 sequence: CASSQTGAPGTDTQYF. The CDR3 bases are TGCGCCAGCAGCCAAACGGGAGCACCTGGCACAGATACGCAGTATTTT. The genes are TRBV4-1 and TRBJ2-3; D is possibly TRBD2 (6 bases). Trimming took off 2 bases at V and 1 base at J, with 13 bases between the two ends. CDR1 is MGHRA, CDR2 YSYEKL, per germline. This CDR3 comprises 16 residues.

The chain joins TRBV24-1 to TRBJ2-1; 8 bases align to TRBD1. Germline V lookup: CDR1 KGHDR, CDR2 SFDVKD. CDR3 length: 16 residues. V lost 3 bases to trimming and J lost 7 bases; unmatched junction nucleotides: 10. The DNA for the CDR3 is TGTGCCACCAGTGATGGGAGGACAGGGTCTCGTAATGAGCAGTTCTTC. Translated, it gives CATSDGRTGSRNEQFF.

This chain joins TRBV20-1 and TRBJ1-1; the D gene is possibly TRBD1 (6 bases). The germline CDR1 and CDR2 sequences are DFQATT and SNEGSKA (reference sequence). Trimming removed 6 bases at V and 2 bases at J, with 10 bases between. The CDR3 runs 12 residues. The CDR3 DNA follows: TGCAGTGCATTACAGGGCAACACTGAAGCTTTCTTT. Protein: CSALQGNTEAFF.

The V gene is TRBV2, the J gene TRBJ1-5; 7 bases align to TRBD1. V gave up 5 bases and J gave up 7 bases; unmatched junction bases: 8. Germline CDR1 SNHLY, CDR2 FYNNEI. CDR3 length: 14 amino acids. The CDR3 loop reads CASSRDSGGQPQHF. CDR3 bases: TGTGCCAGCAGTCGAGACTCAGGGGGACAGCCCCAGCATTTT.

The chain recombines TRBV12-3 or TRBV12-4 with TRBJ2-5; tentative D call: TRBD2 (5 bases). The V gene lost 3 bases and the J gene lost 9 bases, with 8 bases spanning the gap. This CDR3 contains 11 residues. CDR3 loop: CASSFSEPQYF. DNA for the CDR3: TGTGCCAGCAGTTTTAGCGAGCCCCAGTACTTC.

The V gene is TRBV7-9, the J gene TRBJ2-1; D is uncertain. Germline V gene lookup returns CDR1 SEHNR and CDR2 FQNEAQ (reference sequence). V lost 2 bases to trimming and J lost 0 bases, with 8 bases between them. There are 15 residues in the CDR3. CDR3: CASSLKGTSYNEQFF. Here the CDR3 DNA reads TGTGCCAGCAGCTTAAAGGGCACCTCCTACAATGAGCAGTTCTTC.

The rearrangement links TRBV7-9 to TRBJ1-2; no clear D gene. Between the trimmed V and J ends, which lost 11 bases and 0 bases, there was a span of 10 bases. There are 12 residues in the CDR3. Per the germline V gene, CDR1 is SEHNR and CDR2 is FQNEAQ (reference sequence). CDR3 coding DNA: TGTGCCCTTAGGAGATCTAACTATGGCTACACCTTC. Its translation: CALRRSNYGYTF. Looking up the rest from reference TRBV7-9 and TRBJ1-2 gives the full variable domain: DTGVSQNPRHKITKRGQNVTFRCDPISEHNRLYWYRQTLGQGPEFLTYFQNEAQLEKSRLLSDRFSAERPKGSFSTLEIQRTEQGDSAMYLCALRRSNYGYTFGSGTRLTVV.

The chain links TRBV27 to TRBJ1-2, with D uncertain. CDR3 length equals 12 residues. Trimming removed 5 bases from V and 14 bases from J, with 18 bases in between. Germline V gene sequence: CDR1 MNHEY, CDR2 SMNVEV (reference sequence). In DNA, the CDR3 is TGTGCCAGCAGTCCGTCATGGGGTACGGCGACCTTC. This translates into CASSPSWGTATF.

The gene calls are TRBV5-1 and TRBJ2-3; TRBD2 agrees at 12 bases. Germline trimming cut 2 bases from V and 3 bases from J; bases unmatched to any gene: 4. This CDR3 is built from 16 residues. The germline gives CDR1 SGHRS, CDR2 YFSETQ. The DNA for the CDR3 is TGCGCCAGCAGCTTTCGACTAGCGGGAGAGACAGATACGCAGTATTTT. Translating gives CASSFRLAGETDTQYF.

The rearrangement joins TRBV20-1 to TRBJ2-3, with TRBD2 identical over 9 bases. CDR1 is DFQATT, CDR2 SNEGSKA, per germline (reference sequence). The trim removed 4 bases at V and 5 bases at J, leaving 10 bases unmatched. The CDR3 is 15 amino acids. This CDR3 is CSAIEEAGGGDTQYF. The DNA for the CDR3 is TGCAGTGCTATAGAAGAAGCGGGAGGTGGAGATACGCAGTATTTT.

The genes are TRBV20-1 and TRBJ2-3; no definite D call. The germline V gene encodes CDR1 DFQATT and CDR2 SNEGSKA (reference sequence). V was trimmed by 1 base and J by 1 base, leaving 9 bases between them. CDR3 length equals 14 residues. The CDR3 DNA is TGCAGTGCTAGAGTACCGACTGGCACAGATACGCAGTATTTT. This gives the protein CSARVPTGTDTQYF.

The chain has TRBV6-6 and TRBJ2-3; D possibly corresponds to TRBD1 (5 bases). Trimming left V 5 bases short and J 7 bases short, with 10 bases between. Germline V gene lookup returns CDR1 MNHNY and CDR2 SVGAGI (reference sequence). The CDR3 has 12 residues. CDR3 sequence (DNA): TGTGCCAGCAGTGGCTCAGGGTATACGCAGTATTTT. Amino acid sequence: CASSGSGYTQYF.

The chain couples TRBV5-1 to TRBJ1-1; TRBD1 matches at 7 bases. CDR3 length: 14 residues. V shed 4 bases and J 1 base; nucleotides not matched to a gene: 4. Germline-derived CDR1 and CDR2 are SGHRS and YFSETQ. In DNA, the CDR3 is TGCGCCAGCAGCGTACGGACAGGGAACACTGAAGCTTTCTTT. This sequence encodes CASSVRTGNTEAFF. The entire variable domain, with the rest obtained from reference TRBV5-1 and TRBJ1-1, is as follows: KAGVTQTPRYLIKTRGQQVTLSCSPISGHRSVSWYQQTPGQGLQFLFEYFSETQRNKGNFPGRFSGRQFSNSRSEMNVSTLELGDSALYLCASSVRTGNTEAFFGQGTRLTVV.

The V call is TRBV5-1, the J call TRBJ2-5; D unclear. Germline V CDR1 and CDR2: SGHRS, YFSETQ. Trimming stripped 0 bases from V and 5 bases from J, with 8 bases between. The length of the CDR3 is 13 residues. The CDR3 is CASSLDTVETQYF. DNA of the CDR3: TGCGCCAGCAGCTTGGACACGGTGGAGACCCAGTACTTC.

The rearrangement joins TRBV5-4 to TRBJ2-1; possibly TRBD1 for D (6 bases). CDR1 and CDR2 (germline): SGHNT, YYREEE (reference sequence). CDR3 length: 15 amino acids. The V and J ends lost 0 bases and 3 bases respectively, with 10 bases between them. CDR3 residues: CASSLAQGYYNEQFF. In DNA, the CDR3 is TGTGCCAGCAGCTTGGCTCAGGGGTACTACAATGAGCAGTTCTTC. The full variable domain, rest sourced from reference TRBV5-4 and TRBJ2-1, is ETGVTQSPTHLIKTRGQQVTLRCSSQSGHNTVSWYQQALGQGPQFIFQYYREEENGRGNFPPRFSGLQFPNYSSELNVNALELDDSALYLCASSLAQGYYNEQFFGPGTRLTVL.

CDR3 protein: CASSSTTGSGYTF. The CDR3 DNA reads TGTGCCAGCAGCTCAACGACAGGGAGCGGCTACACCTTC. The rearrangement links TRBV7-9 to TRBJ1-2; 7 bases are a match to TRBD1. The J segment lost 8 bases and the V segment lost 4 bases, leaving 7 bases of the junction unmatched. The CDR3 has 13 residues. The V gene's germline CDR1 is SEHNR and CDR2 FQNEAQ (reference sequence).

The chain combines TRBV7-8 with TRBJ2-1; D is unclear. This CDR3 spans 16 amino acids. V dropped 0 bases and J dropped 3 bases, with 12 bases sitting between them. Per the germline V gene, CDR1 is SGHVS and CDR2 is FQNEAQ. Here the CDR3 reads CASSLARTTVYNEQFF. The CDR3 nucleotides read TGTGCCAGCAGCTTAGCCAGGACCACCGTCTACAATGAGCAGTTCTTC.

CDR3 sequence (DNA): TGCAGTGCTAGAGACCGACTAGCGGTTCTGGAGACCCAGTACTTC. Its translation is CSARDRLAVLETQYF. The chain is built from TRBV20-1 and TRBJ2-5; 9 bases agree with TRBD2. V lost 0 bases and J lost 5; bases outside the gene matches: 7. CDR1 DFQATT and CDR2 SNEGSKA come from the germline V gene (reference sequence). This CDR3 has 15 amino acids.

This clonotype was seen once. V is TRBV29-1 and J is TRBJ1-1; 9 bases match TRBD1. Germline V gene data show CDR1 as SQVTM and CDR2 as ANQGSEA. The CDR3 runs to 11 residues. The ends lost 7 bases at V and 5 bases at J; junction bases unmatched: 2. CDR3 bases: TGCAGCGACAGGGGGCAAACTGAAGCTTTCTTT. Translating gives CSDRGQTEAFF. The full variable domain, completed using reference TRBV29-1 and TRBJ1-1, is SAVISQKPSRDICQRGTSLTIQCQVDSQVTMMFWYRQQPGQSLTLIATANQGSEATYESGFVIDKFPISRPNLTFSTLTVSNMSPEDSSIYLCSDRGQTEAFFGQGTRLTVV.

The V and J genes are TRBV6-2 or TRBV6-3 and TRBJ2-7, with D maybe TRBD2 (5 bases). CDR3 length: 14 amino acids. Germline V gene lookup returns CDR1 MNHEY and CDR2 SVGEGT. The V end was cut by 6 bases, the J end by 5 bases, with 17 bases between. DNA of the CDR3: TGTGCCAGCAGCCCCTTGGGAGCCGGTGACGAGCAGTACTTC. Translation gives CASSPLGAGDEQYF.

This rearrangement joins TRBV12-3 or TRBV12-4 to TRBJ1-5; D is ambiguous. The CDR3 is 14 residues long. Between the trimmed V and J ends, which lost 5 bases and 0 bases, there was a span of 8 bases. CDR3 in amino acids: CASSRVYSNQPQHF. Here the CDR3 DNA reads TGTGCCAGCAGTCGCGTCTATAGCAATCAGCCCCAGCATTTT.

This rearrangement joins TRBV20-1 to TRBJ1-2; TRBD1 is a possible D gene (5 bases). The CDR3 extends over 15 amino acids. Germline V lookup: CDR1 DFQATT, CDR2 SNEGSKA (reference sequence). V was shortened by 5 bases and J by 7 bases, with 23 bases between the two germline ends. The CDR3 coding sequence is TGCAGTGCTTCCCAAGGACAAGCCCTTAGCGGTGGCTACACCTTC. As protein: CSASQGQALSGGYTF.

V gene TRBV18 combines with J gene TRBJ2-5, with 10 bases that match TRBD1. Trimming at V came to 3 bases and at J to 5 bases, leaving 3 bases not matched to a gene. Germline lookup yields CDR1 KGHSH and CDR2 LQKENI. This CDR3 has 14 amino acids. The CDR3 is CASSPGTGAETQYF. CDR3 coding DNA: TGTGCCAGCTCACCGGGGACAGGGGCCGAGACCCAGTACTTC.

The rearrangement uses TRBV20-1 and TRBJ2-4; D unresolved. Germline CDR1 reads DFQATT; CDR2 reads SNEGSKA (reference sequence). V was shortened by 0 bases and J by 0 bases, with 6 bases between the two germline ends. The CDR3 spans 14 residues. CDR3 nucleotides: TGCAGTGCTAGAGATGCCATAGCCAAAAACATTCAGTACTTC. Translated: CSARDAIAKNIQYF.

The chain has TRBV27 and TRBJ1-5; no definite D call. The V and J ends lost 6 bases and 2 bases respectively, with 20 bases between them. The CDR3 is made up of 17 amino acids. CDR1 and CDR2 from the germline V gene are MNHEY and SMNVEV (reference sequence). The CDR3 region has the DNA TGTGCCAGCAGCCAACAAGGTCCCCTAGGAGGCAATCAGCCCCAGCATTTT. It codes for CASSQQGPLGGNQPQHF.

The genes are TRBV14 and TRBJ2-7, with 7 bases lining up with TRBD1. The V segment lost 2 bases and the J segment 2 bases; nucleotides outside the gene matches: 6. This CDR3 is built from 15 residues. CDR1 and CDR2 from the germline V gene are SGHDN and FVKESK. DNA of the CDR3: TGTGCCAGCAGCCAAAACAGGGGACCTCCCTACGAGCAGTACTTC. The encoded protein is CASSQNRGPPYEQYF.